The clone carrying this T cell receptor (beta chain) showed up just a few times. These data belong to a study of blood T cell repertoires in COVID-19. Original methodology: Estimates of nucleated cell counts were drawn from the amplification of reference gene primers. Sequencing used immunoSEQ multiplex PCR; TCRdb keeps in-frame clones, though not all of them. D and trimming were read from the DNA, whereas the V and J calls and clone size are those reported in that table. The table shows some 150,000 clones, with roughly 88% occurring only once. Germline CDR1 reads SGHVS; CDR2 reads FQNEAQ. The length of the CDR3 is 12 residues. V lost 0 bases and J lost 7, with 6 bases in between.

The origin of this receptor is a man aged 60 to 69 with COVID-19, enrolled during active disease. The V and J genes are TRBV7-8 and TRBJ1-2; D gene ambiguous. The sequenced sample was peripheral blood. The CDR3 DNA sequence: TGTGCCAGCAGCTTAGCTTCTTCTGGCTACACCTTC. The encoded protein is CASSLASSGYTF.